The 19 T cell receptor beta chains below all came from one sample that was sequenced in a study of OX40 agonist ivuxolimab in advanced cancers. Data came from immunoSEQ multiplex PCR; TCRdb stores just in-frame clones and leaves some out. The sample shows 50,000 to 55,000 clones, 85% to 90% of them seen only once. Sequencing used CD4+ or CD8+ T cells sorted from blood, obtained in a trial of the OX40 agonist ivuxolimab. Every receptor here comes from an adult with an advanced solid tumor such as melanoma, head and neck, liver or kidney cancer.

The chain recombines TRBV6-6 with TRBJ2-3; 7 bases are a match to TRBD2. There are 15 residues in the CDR3. The germline CDR1 and CDR2 sequences are MNHNY and SVGAGI (reference sequence). The V segment lost 2 bases and the J segment 3 bases; nucleotides outside the gene matches: 5. Here the CDR3 reads CASSYGAGVTDTQYF. For the CDR3, the DNA is TGTGCCAGCAGTTACGGGGCGGGAGTAACAGATACGCAGTATTTT.

V is TRBV18 and J is TRBJ2-4, with 11 positions matching TRBD1. Trimming took 4 bases from V and 8 from J; bases not matched to a gene: 4. Germline loops: CDR1 KGHSH, CDR2 LQKENI. This CDR3 comprises 14 residues. CDR3 protein: CASSLGQGVDIQYF. The CDR3 nucleotides are TGTGCCAGCTCACTGGGACAGGGGGTGGACATTCAGTACTTC.

This chain uses TRBV2 with TRBJ2-5; 8 bases agree with TRBD1. The germline V gene encodes CDR1 SNHLY and CDR2 FYNNEI. CDR3 length: 15 amino acids. V was clipped by 7 bases and J by 5 bases; unmatched bases: 12. CDR3 bases: TGTGCCAGCAACGACGTGGACAGGGAGATGGAGACCCAGTACTTC. Its protein product is CASNDVDREMETQYF.

V and J are TRBV9 and TRBJ2-1; TRBD2 might be the D (7 bases). CDR3 length: 17 amino acids. With 3 bases removed from V and 0 bases from J, the gap between germline ends came to 16 bases. Germline loops: CDR1 SGDLS, CDR2 YYNGEE. Here the CDR3 DNA reads TGTGCCAGCAGCGCGGGGGGCGGGGCTAGCTCCTACAATGAGCAGTTCTTC. Its protein product is CASSAGGGASSYNEQFF.

This chain joins TRBV6-5 and TRBJ1-5; D ambiguous. The CDR3 contains 15 residues. The V gene's germline CDR1 is MNHEY and CDR2 SVGAGI. V lost 2 bases, J lost 2 bases, and 10 bases lay in between. The CDR3 spells CASSYGWVGNQPQHF. In DNA, the CDR3 is TGTGCCAGCAGTTACGGCTGGGTTGGCAATCAGCCCCAGCATTTT.

In this sample, this clone turned up a few times. The J gene is TRBJ1-1, the V gene TRBV19; unclear D gene. The CDR3 contains 13 residues. Trimming took off 2 bases at V and 7 bases at J, with 11 bases between the two ends. Germline assignment: CDR1 LNHDA and CDR2 SQIVND (reference sequence). Here the CDR3 DNA reads TGTGCCAGTAGTATACAGCGAGCGGGTGAAGCTTTCTTT. Translated: CASSIQRAGEAFF.

This clone showed up just once. The chain combines TRBV10-2 with TRBJ2-7; no clear D. Trimming pared 3 bases from V and 6 bases from J, leaving 21 bases between. From germline, CDR1 is WSHSY and CDR2 SAAADI. The CDR3 spans 16 residues. CDR3 sequence: CASSDDSKTPTGEQYF. The CDR3, as DNA: TGCGCCAGCAGTGATGACTCGAAGACACCGACGGGCGAGCAGTACTTC.

The V and J genes are TRBV7-2 and TRBJ2-7; 7 bases line up with TRBD1. The CDR3 is 12 residues long. In germline, CDR1 is SGHTA, CDR2 FQGNSA. After removal of 5 bases from V and 4 bases from J, the junction contained 2 bases not matched to a gene. CDR3 coding DNA: TGTGCCAGCAGCGTACAGGGGTACGAGCAGTACTTC. Translating gives CASSVQGYEQYF.

V usage is TRBV30 and J usage is TRBJ2-1; D ambiguous. The germline CDR1 and CDR2 sequences are GTSNPN and SVGIG (reference sequence). CDR3 length: 13 residues. V was shortened by 0 bases and J by 5 bases, with 8 bases between the two germline ends. CDR3 bases: TGTGCCTGGAGTGTAAGATCGCACAATGAGCAGTTCTTC. It yields the protein CAWSVRSHNEQFF.

The J gene is TRBJ2-5, the V gene TRBV19, with 7 nucleotides matching TRBD1. The germline gives CDR1 LNHDA, CDR2 SQIVND (reference sequence). The CDR3 is 14 residues long. V lost 3 bases, J lost 5 bases, and 6 bases stayed unmatched. The CDR3 is CASSMTDRVETQYF. The CDR3 region has the DNA TGTGCCAGTAGTATGACTGACAGGGTGGAGACCCAGTACTTC.

In its sample, this clone was seen a few times. The chain uses TRBV18 and TRBJ2-7, with D perhaps matching TRBD1 (5 bases). This CDR3 contains 14 residues. V was clipped by 3 bases and J by 3 bases, with 12 bases between them. The germline gives CDR1 KGHSH, CDR2 LQKENI. CDR3 DNA: TGTGCCAGCTCACCGCGACAGAGCGACTACGAGCAGTACTTC. This gives the protein CASSPRQSDYEQYF.

CDR3 nucleotides: TGTGCCAGCAGCCTACAGGGATCCAATCAGCCCCAGCATTTT. Protein product: CASSLQGSNQPQHF. The genes are TRBV7-2 and TRBJ1-5; D is possibly TRBD1 (6 bases). Germline V gives CDR1 SGHTA, CDR2 FQGNSA. CDR3 length equals 14 residues. V was cut by 5 bases and J by 3 bases, with 11 bases left in between.

The CDR3 here is CASSLGLGEDRSNQETQYF. The DNA of the CDR3 is TGTGCCAGCTCACTAGGATTAGGCGAGGACAGGAGCAACCAAGAGACCCAGTACTTC. The chain recombines TRBV18 with TRBJ2-5; 7 bases are shared with TRBD1. V shed 4 bases, J shed 0 bases, and the junction held 17 bases outside the gene matches. The germline CDR1 and CDR2 sequences are KGHSH and LQKENI. This CDR3 is 19 amino acids long. The entire variable domain, with the rest obtained from reference TRBV18 and TRBJ2-5, is as follows: NAGVMQNPRHLVRRRGQEARLRCSPMKGHSHVYWYRQLPEEGLKFMVYLQKENIIDESGMPKERFSAEFPKEGPSILRIQQVVRGDSAAYFCASSLGLGEDRSNQETQYFGPGTRLLVL.

V gene TRBV30 combines with J gene TRBJ2-3; possible D gene TRBD1, 5 bases. Trimming removed 2 bases at V and 3 bases at J, with 9 bases between. The CDR3 runs 13 residues. CDR1 is GTSNPN and CDR2 is SVGIG in the germline V gene (reference sequence). In DNA, the CDR3 is TGTGCCTGGAGTCCTCAGGGAACAGATACGCAGTATTTT. It translates to CAWSPQGTDTQYF.

V usage is TRBV7-9 and J usage is TRBJ1-4; D gene unclear. V lost 6 bases and J 4 bases, leaving 15 bases between the germline ends. Germline V lookup: CDR1 SEHNR, CDR2 FQNEAQ (reference sequence). The CDR3 contains 15 residues. For the CDR3, the DNA is TGTGCCAGCAGGTCGACCCGAGGGAGTAATGAAAAACTGTTTTTT. It is translated as CASRSTRGSNEKLFF.

The chain has TRBV4-2 and TRBJ2-7, with no clear D. CDR3 length: 12 residues. Germline V gene sequence: CDR1 LGHNA, CDR2 YNFKEQ. The V and J ends lost 1 base and 7 bases respectively, with 8 bases between them. The CDR3 bases are TGTGCCAGCAGCCAAGGGGGAACGGAGCAGTACTTC. Translation gives CASSQGGTEQYF.

The chain has TRBV7-3 and TRBJ2-3, with 7 positions matching TRBD1. The CDR3 extends over 17 amino acids. With 2 bases clipped from V and 2 bases from J, the junction kept 10 bases outside the gene matches. Germline CDR1 and CDR2: SGHTA and FQGTGA. The DNA for the CDR3 is TGTGCCAGCAGCTTAGGGGCAGGGACAGCCCACACAGATACGCAGTATTTT. This gives the protein CASSLGAGTAHTDTQYF.

The chain carries TRBV19 and TRBJ1-1, with a possible D match to TRBD1 (6 bases). Germline V gene lookup returns CDR1 LNHDA and CDR2 SQIVND (reference sequence). V was shortened by 0 bases and J by 6 bases, with 17 bases between the two germline ends. The CDR3 loop spans 16 amino acids. CDR3 sequence (DNA): TGTGCCAGTAGTATAGATCAGGGGAGACGGATCGCTGAAGCTTTCTTT. The encoded protein is CASSIDQGRRIAEAFF.

The V and J genes are TRBV29-1 and TRBJ2-1, with 13 bases aligning to TRBD2. CDR1 is SQVTM and CDR2 is ANQGSEA in the germline V gene. The CDR3 extends over 16 amino acids. The ends lost 6 bases at V and 1 base at J; junction bases unmatched: 6. DNA of the CDR3: TGCAGCGTCGGGGGACTAGCGGGATGGTCCTACAATGAGCAGTTCTTC. Protein sequence: CSVGGLAGWSYNEQFF.